The rows below give T cell receptor beta chains drawn from one sample of a study of human thymus T cells. Using immunoSEQ multiplex PCR, the repertoire was profiled, and TCRdb retains in-frame clones only, with some absent. The profile covers around 120,000 clones, with just under 95% appearing a single time and more than 0.02% taken by the ten largest. Sequencing was carried out using thymus tissue. These receptors were collected from a boy younger than two with a congenital heart defect but otherwise immunologically healthy. Both conserved end residues are part of each CDR3. Each record gives: clone size, J gene, D gene, V gene, CDR3 DNA, CDR3 protein. A D gene is named only where the DNA matches it firmly. Some rows have no size entry. The others give once, few or many, or a class for an expanded clone.

. TRBJ1-2 . TRBV5-1 TGCGCCAGCAGCTTGCGGACAGATCGGTATGGCTACACCTTC CASSLRTDRYGYTF
. TRBJ1-1 . TRBV7-9 TGTGCCAGCAGCCGCAGGGTGGCTGGTGAAGCTTTCTTT CASSRRVAGEAFF
. TRBJ1-1 . TRBV15 TGTGCCACCAGCAGAGCACAGGAACGGATGAACACTGAAGCTTTCTTT CATSRAQERMNTEAFF
. TRBJ1-1 . TRBV6-6 TGTGCCAGCAGTTACGGGGGGCATTCGGGTGAAGCTTTCTTT CASSYGGHSGEAFF
. TRBJ2-1 . TRBV6-1 TGTGCCAGCAGTGACGGGCCCGCCGGCAATGAGCAGTTCTTC CASSDGPAGNEQFF
. TRBJ2-3 . TRBV5-4 TGTGCCAGCAGCTGGAGGGACAGAAACACAGATACGCAGTATTTT CASSWRDRNTDTQYF
. TRBJ2-7 . TRBV30 TGTGCCTGGAGTAGGCATATCTCTTCCTACGAGCAGTACTTC CAWSRHISSYEQYF
few TRBJ2-3 TRBD2 TRBV10-2 TGCGCCAGCAGCGGGACTAGCGGGGGGCGAGCGACCGATACGCAGTATTTT CASSGTSGGRATDTQYF
. TRBJ2-5 . TRBV7-2 TGTGCCACACCAGGGCGAGGGGAGACCCAGTACTTC CATPGRGETQYF
. TRBJ1-6 . TRBV19 TGTGCCAGTAGTCCTCGCCGGTCCGCGCATAATAATTCACCCCTCCACTTT CASSPRRSAHNNSPLHF
. TRBJ2-7 TRBD2 TRBV11-3 TGTGCCAGCAGCTCGCAGGGGACTAGCGGGGCCTACGAGCAGTACTTC CASSSQGTSGAYEQYF
. TRBJ2-1 TRBD2 TRBV7-9 TGTGCCAGCAGCCCACTAGCGGGGGGGGCTCCGGGGACCTACAATGAGCAGTTCTTC CASSPLAGGAPGTYNEQFF
once TRBJ2-1 . TRBV2 TGTGCCAGCATTCCCGGGACCCCAAGACACAATGAGCAGTTCTTC CASIPGTPRHNEQFF
. TRBJ2-1 . TRBV5-1 TGCGCCAGCAGCTTGGCCGACGTAGGCCTCTACAATGAGCAGTTCTTC CASSLADVGLYNEQFF
. TRBJ1-2 . TRBV28 TGTGCCAGCAGTTTACGCCGGGGGCGGAAAAGGGGTGGCTACACCTTC CASSLRRGRKRGGYTF
. TRBJ1-6 . TRBV19 TGTGCCAGTAGTACACAGACCTGGGGCCACTTT CASSTQTWGHF
. TRBJ2-7 TRBD1 TRBV30 TGTGCCTGGACCGTGGGACAGGCCACCTCCTACGAGCAGTACTTC CAWTVGQATSYEQYF
. TRBJ2-7 . TRBV6-1 TGTGCCAGCAGTTCGACCCCATACGAGCAGTACTTC CASSSTPYEQYF
. TRBJ2-5 . TRBV9 TGTGCCAGCAGACATCCCCCCGAGGGACGGAAAGAGACCCAGTACTTC CASRHPPEGRKETQYF
. TRBJ2-1 . TRBV11-2 TGTGCCAGCAGGAGGCGGGGGCCCTCCTACAATGAGCAGTTCTTC CASRRRGPSYNEQFF
. TRBJ1-2 TRBD1 TRBV11-2 TGTGCCAGCAGCACGGGACAGGGGCCGGGGGGCTACACCTTC CASSTGQGPGGYTF
few TRBJ1-2 . TRBV14 TGTGCCAGCAGCCGTACGGGGCGCCCCTATGGCTACACCTTC CASSRTGRPYGYTF
. TRBJ2-1 . TRBV18 TGTGCCAGCTCCTACCAAGGCGGCCATGAGCAGTTCTTC CASSYQGGHEQFF
. TRBJ1-2 . TRBV2 TGTGCCAGCAGTGAAGCGTGGGGCAGGGTCTATGGCTACACCTTC CASSEAWGRVYGYTF
. TRBJ1-3 TRBD1 TRBV7-8 TGTGCCAGCAGCCTTTCAAACCAGGGGGCTGAAGGAAACACCATATATTTT CASSLSNQGAEGNTIYF
. TRBJ2-7 . TRBV18 TGTGCCAGCTCACCACCGAAGCGCCGTAGCTCCTACGAGCAGTACTTC CASSPPKRRSSYEQYF
. TRBJ2-3 . TRBV28 TGTGCCAGCAGTTCCGGACAGCGCGCTTTGTTAGATACGCAGTATTTT CASSSGQRALLDTQYF
. TRBJ2-6 TRBD2 TRBV19 TGTGCCAGTAGTGAGCGGGGGGGCTCTGGGGCCAACGTCCTGACTTTC CASSERGGSGANVLTF
. TRBJ2-7 . TRBV19 TGTGCCAGTAGTAGACGTCAGGGGGGCCACTACGAGCAGTACTTC CASSRRQGGHYEQYF
. TRBJ1-6 . TRBV6-1 TGTGCCAGCAGTGAAGAGGCAGGGAGTGTTACGCTCCACTTT CASSEEAGSVTLHF
. TRBJ2-7 TRBD1 TRBV7-9 TGTGCCAGCAGCTTAGGATCCGACAGGGGAATAGGGTACGAGCAGTACTTC CASSLGSDRGIGYEQYF
. TRBJ1-1 . TRBV4-3 TGCGCCAGCAGCCCCCACCCCTCTTCACAGCAGAACACTGAAGCTTTCTTT CASSPHPSSQQNTEAFF
. TRBJ2-7 . TRBV10-2 TGCGCCAGCAGTGAAAAGGACAGCGTCCCCTACGAGCAGTACTTC CASSEKDSVPYEQYF
once TRBJ1-2 . TRBV18 TGTGCCAGCTCCCCCCCGGGGGGAGGGAACTATGGCTACACCTTC CASSPPGGGNYGYTF